This TCR beta chain originates from a study of cytomegalovirus exposure and HLA in healthy donors. For the study at large: Researchers found that roughly 77% of over 350 genotyped donors fell within the Caucasian-associated ancestry cluster.

The CDR3 has 11 residues. Germline V lookup: CDR1 SGHDN, CDR2 FVKESK. Trimming stripped 4 bases from V and 11 bases from J, with 11 bases between. Note on this clone: Its matching antigen is unknown.

Findings of the study overall: Presence/absence analyses treated sequencing depth as roughly uniform across donors. Upon later analysis, TCR association rates were observed to vary by HLA locus, being highest for DRB1 and lowest for HLA-C. TCR beta chains associated with HLA were, in a later analysis, more clonally expanded than equally common others.

PCR employed 60 Vbeta and 13 Jbeta primers. Data came from immunoSEQ multiplex PCR; TCRdb stores just in-frame clones and leaves some out. The sample lists about 170,000 clones; around 80% were seen once. Material: PBMCs. The chain recombines TRBV14 with TRBJ2-5; unclear D gene. The clonotype was recovered from a woman aged 45-60 years in good health and CMV-seronegative. The CDR3 DNA reads TGTGCCAGCAGCCCCTTCGAGGAGCAGTACTTC. Encoded protein: CASSPFEEQYF.